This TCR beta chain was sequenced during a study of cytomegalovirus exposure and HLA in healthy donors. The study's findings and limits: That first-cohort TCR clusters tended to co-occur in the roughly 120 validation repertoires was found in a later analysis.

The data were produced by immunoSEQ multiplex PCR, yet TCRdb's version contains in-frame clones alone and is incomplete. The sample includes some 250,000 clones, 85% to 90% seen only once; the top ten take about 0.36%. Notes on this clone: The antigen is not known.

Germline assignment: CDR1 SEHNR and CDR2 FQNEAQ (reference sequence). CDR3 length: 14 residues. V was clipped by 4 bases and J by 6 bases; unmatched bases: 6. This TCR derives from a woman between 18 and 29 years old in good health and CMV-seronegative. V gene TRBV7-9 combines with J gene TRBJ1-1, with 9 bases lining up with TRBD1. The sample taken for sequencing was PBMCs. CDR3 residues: CASSSDRGGSEAFF. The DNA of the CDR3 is TGTGCCAGCAGCTCTGACAGGGGGGGCTCTGAAGCTTTCTTT.